The 27 T cell receptor beta chains reported below all come from one sample, sequenced in a study of PD-1 blockade in classical Hodgkin lymphoma (dated by TCRdb to 2020 to 2021). The sample's time point, from its label and the paper: newly diagnosed, previously untreated cHL patient sample. A Miltenyi CD4+ T cell isolation kit was used for magnetic negative selection to purify CD4+ T cells from thawed PBMCs. Library prep was done by the immunoSEQ multiplex PCR assay. In TCRdb, the immuneACCESS table is reduced to in-frame sequences with V and J assigned. These tables do not hold every clone; where another copy was compared, an unresolved V gene accounts for under half, and the others remain unexplained. The sample table lists 29,000 or so clones, around 90% of them with a count of one. The top ten hold more than 0.35% of the sample. Sequencing used CD4+ T cells from blood. These receptors were obtained from a human donor with classical Hodgkin lymphoma.

This chain links TRBV7-9 with TRBJ1-1; perhaps TRBD1 as D (5 bases). V lost 3 bases, J lost 1 base, and 6 bases lay in between. CDR3 length: 13 amino acids. The germline gives CDR1 SEHNR, CDR2 FQNEAQ (reference sequence). CDR3 bases: TGTGCCAGCAGCTTCCAGGGGAACACTGAAGCTTTCTTT. As protein: CASSFQGNTEAFF.

The V call is TRBV30, the J call TRBJ2-1; 7 nucleotides align to TRBD2. V was clipped by 2 bases and J by 5 bases; unmatched bases: 3. This CDR3 comprises 13 residues. Germline V gives CDR1 GTSNPN, CDR2 SVGIG (reference sequence). The CDR3 bases are TGTGCCTGGAGTACGGGGGGAAACAATGAGCAGTTCTTC. Amino acid sequence: CAWSTGGNNEQFF.

This clone was seen more than once but under ten times. The chain uses TRBV5-4 and TRBJ1-5; no clear D gene. The CDR3 runs 13 residues. The V gene lost 2 bases and the J gene lost 6 bases, with 9 bases spanning the gap. Germline CDR1 reads SGHNT; CDR2 reads YYREEE (reference sequence). This chain's CDR3 is CASSLGRGQPQHF. The DNA for the CDR3 is TGTGCCAGCAGCTTAGGTAGAGGTCAGCCCCAGCATTTT. The variable domain in full, with the rest retrieved from reference TRBV5-4 and TRBJ1-5, is ETGVTQSPTHLIKTRGQQVTLRCSSQSGHNTVSWYQQALGQGPQFIFQYYREEENGRGNFPPRFSGLQFPNYSSELNVNALELDDSALYLCASSLGRGQPQHFGDGTRLSIL.

CDR3 coding DNA: TGTGCCAGCAGCTGGGGGACAGGCTTTAATGAAAAACTGTTTTTT. Amino acids: CASSWGTGFNEKLFF. The rearrangement uses TRBV11-2 and TRBJ1-4; 8 bases line up with TRBD1. Germline CDR1 SGHAT, CDR2 FQNNGV. Unmatched junction bases numbered 5, after V lost 4 bases and J lost 4 bases. CDR3 length: 15 amino acids.

J is TRBJ1-1 and V is TRBV5-8, with D unresolved. V was trimmed by 0 bases and J by 7 bases, leaving 25 bases between them. Germline V gene lookup returns CDR1 SGHTS and CDR2 YDEGEE. The CDR3 extends over 18 amino acids. Here the CDR3 reads CASSLVELWGAPRNEAFF. The DNA for the CDR3 is TGTGCCAGCAGCTTGGTTGAGCTGTGGGGTGCCCCTCGGAATGAAGCTTTCTTT.

V gene TRBV18 combines with J gene TRBJ1-6; D might be TRBD1 (5 bases). Trimming removed 1 base from V and 10 bases from J, with 14 bases in between. The CDR3 has 15 amino acids. Germline CDR1 and CDR2: KGHSH and LQKENI. This chain's CDR3 is CASSPLGAGQSPLHF. The DNA of the CDR3 is TGTGCCAGCTCACCACTTGGGGCCGGGCAATCACCCCTCCACTTT.

The rearrangement links TRBV28 to TRBJ2-1, with no clear D. Trimming removed 4 bases from V and 5 bases from J, with 12 bases in between. The germline V gene has CDR1 MDHEN and CDR2 SYDVKM. CDR3 length: 14 amino acids. The DNA for the CDR3 is TGTGCCAGCAGTTCTCCCACCGACGACAATGAGCAGTTCTTC. This codes for CASSSPTDDNEQFF.

The chain recombines TRBV4-3 with TRBJ2-7, with TRBD2 matching 7 bases. In germline, CDR1 is LGHNA, CDR2 YSLEER. This CDR3 has 18 amino acids. V shed 0 bases and J 1 base; nucleotides not matched to a gene: 12. The CDR3 here is CASSQDRRGGALSYEQYF. In DNA, the CDR3 is TGCGCCAGCAGCCAAGATCGGCGCGGGGGAGCATTATCCTACGAGCAGTACTTC.

V gene TRBV7-9 combines with J gene TRBJ2-5; perhaps D is TRBD1 or TRBD2 (7 bases each). This CDR3 is 13 amino acids long. Trimming pared 6 bases from V and 7 bases from J, leaving 15 bases between. Germline CDR1 reads SEHNR; CDR2 reads FQNEAQ (reference sequence). CDR3 sequence reads: CASSITGEGTQYF. CDR3 nucleotide sequence: TGTGCCAGCAGTATCACAGGGGAGGGGACCCAGTACTTC. Together with reference TRBV7-9 and TRBJ2-5, the CDR3 gives the full variable domain: DTGVSQNPRHKITKRGQNVTFRCDPISEHNRLYWYRQTLGQGPEFLTYFQNEAQLEKSRLLSDRFSAERPKGSFSTLEIQRTEQGDSAMYLCASSITGEGTQYFGPGTRLLVL.

The chain joins TRBV10-3 to TRBJ2-7; D could derive from TRBD1 or TRBD2 (6 bases each). Trimming removed 4 bases from V and 2 bases from J, with 12 bases in between. Germline CDR1 is ENHRY and CDR2 is SYGVKD. CDR3 length equals 14 residues. CDR3 coding DNA: TGTGCCATCAGTGCTGAGGGGGGCGCCTACGAGCAGTACTTC. Protein sequence: CAISAEGGAYEQYF.

This chain joins TRBV5-1 and TRBJ1-2; the D gene is possibly TRBD1 (5 bases). CDR1 and CDR2 from the germline V gene are SGHRS and YFSETQ. CDR3 length equals 13 residues. V was pared by 0 bases and J by 10 bases, with 13 bases between. This chain's CDR3 is CASSLELGGAYTF. The DNA of the CDR3 is TGCGCCAGCAGCTTGGAGCTCGGGGGAGCCTACACCTTC.

V is TRBV9 and J is TRBJ2-1; the D is unclear. The CDR3 loop spans 15 amino acids. The germline V gene encodes CDR1 SGDLS and CDR2 YYNGEE. V was trimmed by 0 bases and J by 3 bases, leaving 10 bases between them. Here the CDR3 reads CASSVGGLLYNEQFF. Written as DNA, the CDR3 is TGTGCCAGCAGCGTAGGTGGGCTCCTCTACAATGAGCAGTTCTTC.

This sequence joins TRBV5-4 and TRBJ2-1; D gene uncertain. CDR3 length equals 15 residues. CDR1 is SGHNT and CDR2 is YYREEE in the germline V gene (reference sequence). V lost 2 bases and J 1 base, leaving 10 bases between the germline ends. CDR3 sequence: CASSFDPQSYNEQFF. Here the CDR3 DNA reads TGTGCCAGCAGCTTTGACCCCCAGTCCTACAATGAGCAGTTCTTC.

This chain links TRBV7-9 with TRBJ2-7; either TRBD1 or TRBD2 may fit D (5 bases each). The germline gives CDR1 SEHNR, CDR2 FQNEAQ (reference sequence). This CDR3 spans 15 amino acids. The V end was cut by 6 bases, the J end by 1 base, with 16 bases between. The CDR3 DNA reads TGTGCCAGCAGGGGCTTCGGGACCGGTTCCTACGAGCAGTACTTC. Encoded protein: CASRGFGTGSYEQYF.

The CDR3 sequence: CASSPSSDTQYF. The CDR3 nucleotides read TGTGCCAGCAGTCCCTCCTCGGATACGCAGTATTTT. V gene TRBV2 combines with J gene TRBJ2-3, with D unresolved. Germline lookup yields CDR1 SNHLY and CDR2 FYNNEI. Trimming removed 5 bases from V and 6 bases from J, with 9 bases in between. CDR3 length equals 12 residues. The entire variable domain, with the rest obtained from reference TRBV2 and TRBJ2-3, is as follows: EPEVTQTPSHQVTQMGQEVILRCVPISNHLYFYWYRQILGQKVEFLVSFYNNEISEKSEIFDDQFSVERPDGSNFTLKIRSTKLEDSAMYFCASSPSSDTQYFGPGTRLTVL.

The rearrangement links TRBV6-6 to TRBJ2-2, with 7 bases matching TRBD1. Trimming at V came to 2 bases and at J to 1 base, leaving 1 base not matched to a gene. The germline gives CDR1 MNHNY, CDR2 SVGAGI (reference sequence). The CDR3 has 15 residues. The DNA of the CDR3 is TGTGCCAGCAGTTACGGGGACAGGAACACCGGGGAGCTGTTTTTT. Encoded protein: CASSYGDRNTGELFF.

CDR3: CASRAPGQGSGNTIYF. The DNA for the CDR3 is TGTGCCAGCAGAGCTCCGGGACAGGGTTCTGGAAACACCATATATTTT. The chain links TRBV28 to TRBJ1-3; 9 bases are shared with TRBD1. Germline CDR1 is MDHEN and CDR2 is SYDVKM. The J segment lost 1 base and the V segment lost 6 bases, leaving 7 bases of the junction unmatched. This CDR3 region has 16 residues.

V is TRBV5-1 and J is TRBJ2-1, with 8 nucleotides matching TRBD2. V trimming: 1 base; J trimming: 7 bases; junction bases outside the gene matches: 4. Germline values: CDR1 SGHRS, CDR2 YFSETQ. CDR3 length: 14 amino acids. The CDR3 nucleotides are TGCGCCAGCAGCTTGTTTACGGGGGGGAATGAGCAGTTCTTC. Amino acids: CASSLFTGGNEQFF.

The V gene is TRBV7-7, the J gene TRBJ2-1; no clear D. The CDR3 has 13 amino acids. Trimming left V 5 bases short and J 5 bases short, with 10 bases between. Germline CDR1 reads SSHAT; CDR2 reads FNYEAQ (reference sequence). CDR3 DNA: TGTGCCAGCAGCCCAAACTACGACAATGAGCAGTTCTTC. Protein product: CASSPNYDNEQFF.

This chain joins TRBV6-6 and TRBJ2-7; 7 nucleotides align to TRBD1. V lost 0 bases to trimming and J lost 5 bases; unmatched junction nucleotides: 7. The CDR3 covers 15 residues. Germline V lookup: CDR1 MNHNY, CDR2 SVGAGI (reference sequence). The CDR3 loop reads CASSYSGQGENEQYF. In DNA, the CDR3 is TGTGCCAGCAGTTACTCAGGGCAGGGGGAAAACGAGCAGTACTTC.

This clone has only one observation. Other DNA sequences in this specimen translate into the identical CDR3. The V call is TRBV7-2, the J call TRBJ2-2; unclear D gene. The length of the CDR3 is 14 residues. Trimming shortened V by 0 bases and J by 5 bases, and 7 bases separated the two germline ends. CDR1 is SGHTA, CDR2 FQGNSA, per germline. This CDR3 reads CASSLAHGTGELFF. The CDR3, as DNA: TGTGCCAGCAGCTTAGCGCACGGGACCGGGGAGCTGTTTTTT. Full variable domain (remainder filled in from reference TRBV7-2 and TRBJ2-2): GAGVSQSPSNKVTEKGKDVELRCDPISGHTALYWYRQSLGQGLEFLIYFQGNSAPDKSGLPSDRFSAERTGGSVSTLTIQRTQQEDSAVYLCASSLAHGTGELFFGEGSRLTVL.

This clone showed up just once. The chain uses TRBV2 and TRBJ2-1; 13 bases are shared with TRBD2. CDR3 size: 15 residues. V lost 6 bases, J lost 4 bases, and 3 bases stayed unmatched. Germline V gene sequence: CDR1 SNHLY, CDR2 FYNNEI. The CDR3 loop reads CASRVGLAGYNEQFF. The CDR3 DNA sequence: TGTGCCAGCAGGGTGGGACTAGCGGGATACAATGAGCAGTTCTTC. Complete variable domain (other parts from reference TRBV2 and TRBJ2-1): EPEVTQTPSHQVTQMGQEVILRCVPISNHLYFYWYRQILGQKVEFLVSFYNNEISEKSEIFDDQFSVERPDGSNFTLKIRSTKLEDSAMYFCASRVGLAGYNEQFFGPGTRLTVL.

The genes are TRBV4-2 and TRBJ1-2; tentative D call: TRBD1 (5 bases). Trimming removed 1 base from V and 2 bases from J, with 8 bases in between. CDR1 is LGHNA, CDR2 YNFKEQ, per germline. The CDR3 totals 14 residues. CDR3 amino acids: CASSQVRENYGYTF. CDR3 sequence (DNA): TGTGCCAGCAGCCAAGTCAGGGAAAACTATGGCTACACCTTC.

The chain employs TRBV19 and TRBJ2-6; D is perhaps TRBD2 (6 bases). CDR1 and CDR2 from the germline V gene are LNHDA and SQIVND (reference sequence). V was pared by 10 bases and J by 2 bases, with 12 bases between. The CDR3 loop spans 14 amino acids. In DNA form, the CDR3 reads TGTGCCACAAATCGGGGGACTGGGGCCAACGTCCTGACTTTC. Amino acids: CATNRGTGANVLTF.

This rearrangement joins TRBV11-2 to TRBJ2-7; D is unclear. This CDR3 spans 14 amino acids. Trimming took 2 bases from V and 0 from J, leaving 8 bases between them. The V gene's germline CDR1 is SGHAT and CDR2 FQNNGV. The CDR3 bases are TGTGCCAGCAGCTTAAATCCAGGCTCCTACGAGCAGTACTTC. Protein: CASSLNPGSYEQYF.

The table lists this clone with a count of one. The CDR3 DNA sequence: TGTGCCAGCCTCGGACTAGGCCTCAATGAGCAGTTCTTC. This translates into CASLGLGLNEQFF. V usage is TRBV6-1 and J usage is TRBJ2-1; 7 bases fit TRBD2. Trimming at V came to 8 bases and at J to 6 bases, leaving 7 bases not matched to a gene. The CDR3 length is 13 residues. In germline, CDR1 is MNHNS, CDR2 SASEGT.

The chain combines TRBV6-5 with TRBJ2-1; 12 bases line up with TRBD2. The CDR3 length is 15 residues. Germline values: CDR1 MNHEY, CDR2 SVGAGI. V lost 4 bases and J lost 8; bases outside the gene matches: 6. The CDR3 protein is CASSLFLAGGHEQFF. The CDR3, as DNA: TGTGCCAGCAGTTTATTCCTAGCGGGGGGGCATGAGCAGTTCTTC.